This TCR beta chain was sequenced for a study of regulatory T cells in long-lasting Graves disease. CDR3-region Arm-PCR and iRepertoire HTBI primers produced the TCR beta libraries. TCRdb independently ran MiXCR on the multiplex PCR reads; one entry per CDR3 protein. The profile shows 400,000 to 500,000 distinct CDR3 sequences, around 15% of them singletons. Time point specified: newly diagnosed GD, antithyroid drugs for less than 3 months. Construction of the TCR library relied on RNA isolated from PBMCs. The CDR3 spans 16 residues. V gave up 4 bases and J gave up 9 bases, with 23 bases separating them. Per germline, CDR1 SGHKS and CDR2 YYEKEE (reference sequence). General study points: Fewer public clonotypes were shared by new patients (about 940) than by persistent patients (about 2,700). Accuracy may have suffered from the small sample size. Under persistent disease, TRBV28, TRBJ1-2 and TRBJ2-5 were used preferentially.

As for this clonotype: Antigen specificity is unknown.

This same sample was also part of a study on T cells in Graves' hyperthyroidism and ophthalmopathy. That report notes: Diagnosis rested on symptoms, serum thyroxine and TRAb, thyroid ultrasound, and orbital computed tomography.

The chain uses TRBV5-5 and TRBJ2-1, with a possible D match to TRBD2 (6 bases). The sequence was obtained from a woman between 50 and 59 years old with Graves disease. This specimen consisted of peripheral blood mononuclear cells (PBMCs), obtained at new diagnosis, from a patient treated with antithyroid drugs. The CDR3: CASSARTTPSLGEQFF. CDR3 coding DNA: TGTGCCAGCAGCGCACGGACTACCCCTTCACTCGGTGAGCAGTTCTTC.